A selection of T cell receptor beta chains follows, all from one sample in a study of Graves' ophthalmopathy and Graves' hyperthyroidism. TCRdb passed the multiplex PCR reads through MiXCR, listing each CDR3 protein once. The table shows about 1.1 million distinct CDR3 sequences, with about two fifths occurring only once. The material sequenced was peripheral blood or thyroid tissue (not recorded which). The source of these receptors is an adult man with Graves' hyperthyroidism. CDR3s include the opening cysteine and the closing phenylalanine or tryptophan. A D gene is named only where the DNA matches it firmly. Rows may omit the clone size; those that give it use once, few, many or a size class.

j_gene: TRBJ2-2; len: 13; abundance: NA; v_gene: TRBV12-3/TRBV12-4; d_gene: NA; CDR3aa: CASSIQSAGELFF; CDR3nt: TGTGCCAGCAGCATTCAATCGGCCGGGGAGCTGTTTTTT
j_gene: TRBJ2-7; len: 16; abundance: few; v_gene: TRBV12-3/TRBV12-4; d_gene: TRBD1; CDR3aa: CASSHQQGIVVYEQYF; CDR3nt: TGTGCCAGCAGTCACCAACAGGGGATCGTGGTGTACGAGCAGTACTTC
j_gene: TRBJ2-2; len: 17; abundance: many; v_gene: TRBV15; d_gene: TRBD1; CDR3aa: CATSRDFGTGGTGELFF; CDR3nt: TGTGCCACCAGCAGAGATTTCGGGACAGGTGGCACCGGGGAGCTGTTTTTT
j_gene: TRBJ1-1; len: 12; abundance: NA; v_gene: TRBV20-1; d_gene: NA; CDR3aa: CSARWENGEAFF; CDR3nt: TGCAGTGCTAGGTGGGAGAATGGTGAAGCTTTCTTT
j_gene: TRBJ1-2; len: 15; abundance: many; v_gene: TRBV11-2; d_gene: NA; CDR3aa: CASSLGPDTHHGYTF; CDR3nt: TGTGCCAGCAGCTTAGGACCCGACACACATCATGGCTACACCTTC
j_gene: TRBJ1-1; len: 14; abundance: few; v_gene: TRBV7-9; d_gene: NA; CDR3aa: CASSSRTSGTGAFF; CDR3nt: TGTGCCAGCAGCTCCCGGACTAGCGGGACTGGGGCTTTCTTT
j_gene: TRBJ1-5; len: 16; abundance: many; v_gene: TRBV19; d_gene: TRBD1; CDR3aa: CASSLLTGQFNQPQHF; CDR3nt: TGTGCCAGTAGTCTCCTGACAGGGCAATTTAATCAGCCCCAGCATTTT
j_gene: TRBJ2-5; len: 17; abundance: many; v_gene: TRBV6-5; d_gene: TRBD2; CDR3aa: CASSYSPSGGQRETQYF; CDR3nt: TGTGCCAGCAGTTACTCGCCTAGCGGGGGGCAGAGGGAGACCCAGTACTTC
j_gene: TRBJ2-5; len: 13; abundance: NA; v_gene: TRBV25-1; d_gene: NA; CDR3aa: CASTSGGIETQYF; CDR3nt: TGTGCCAGCACTTCGGGGGGCATAGAGACCCAGTACTTC
j_gene: TRBJ1-2; len: 15; abundance: many; v_gene: TRBV5-1; d_gene: TRBD1; CDR3aa: CASSFRDRGNYGYTF; CDR3nt: TGCGCCAGCAGCTTCCGGGACAGGGGCAACTATGGCTACACCTTC
j_gene: TRBJ1-1; len: 12; abundance: NA; v_gene: TRBV20-1; d_gene: NA; CDR3aa: CSARSTATEAFF; CDR3nt: TGCAGTGCTAGGTCAACGGCCACTGAAGCTTTCTTT
j_gene: TRBJ2-2; len: 19; abundance: few; v_gene: TRBV7-2; d_gene: TRBD2; CDR3aa: CASSLGLAGNSFDTGELFF; CDR3nt: TGTGCCAGCAGCTTAGGGCTAGCGGGGAATAGCTTCGACACCGGGGAGCTGTTTTTT
j_gene: TRBJ1-1; len: 14; abundance: few; v_gene: TRBV14; d_gene: NA; CDR3aa: CASSLASVGTEAFF; CDR3nt: TGTGCCAGCAGCCTAGCATCTGTGGGCACTGAAGCTTTCTTT
j_gene: TRBJ2-5; len: 17; abundance: many; v_gene: TRBV7-6; d_gene: NA; CDR3aa: CASSLTRGEVDQETQYF; CDR3nt: TGTGCCAGCAGCTTGACCAGGGGAGAAGTAGACCAAGAGACCCAGTACTTC
j_gene: TRBJ1-3; len: 19; abundance: few; v_gene: TRBV7-9; d_gene: TRBD1; CDR3aa: CASSFLPGTAKFSGNTIYF; CDR3nt: TGTGCCAGCAGCTTTCTCCCCGGGACAGCCAAGTTTTCTGGAAACACCATATATTTT
j_gene: TRBJ1-1; len: 14; abundance: few; v_gene: TRBV5-6; d_gene: NA; CDR3aa: CASSFYWKNTEAFF; CDR3nt: TGTGCCAGCAGCTTTTACTGGAAGAACACTGAAGCTTTCTTT
j_gene: TRBJ2-7; len: 11; abundance: NA; v_gene: TRBV29-1; d_gene: TRBD1; CDR3aa: CSKGASYEQYF; CDR3nt: TGCAGCAAGGGGGCCTCCTACGAGCAGTACTTC
j_gene: TRBJ2-7; len: 13; abundance: many; v_gene: TRBV5-5; d_gene: NA; CDR3aa: CASSLEVSLGQYF; CDR3nt: TGTGCCAGCAGCTTGGAAGTCAGCCTGGGGCAGTACTTC
j_gene: TRBJ2-5; len: 17; abundance: once; v_gene: TRBV7-9; d_gene: NA; CDR3aa: CASSPRMTGNSNQPQYF; CDR3nt: TGTGCCAGCAGCCCAAGAATGACAGGCAATAGCAATCAGCCCCAGTACTTC
j_gene: TRBJ2-5; len: 17; abundance: few; v_gene: TRBV5-1; d_gene: NA; CDR3aa: CASSPGFTGKNQETQYF; CDR3nt: TGCGCCAGCAGCCCGGGGTTCACCGGGAAGAATCAAGAGACCCAGTACTTC
j_gene: TRBJ1-2; len: 12; abundance: many; v_gene: TRBV6-5; d_gene: NA; CDR3aa: CASTLGIKGYTF; CDR3nt: TGTGCCAGCACCTTGGGGATAAAGGGCTACACCTTC
j_gene: TRBJ1-2; len: 14; abundance: NA; v_gene: TRBV29-1; d_gene: NA; CDR3aa: CSVIRAGLNYGYTF; CDR3nt: TGCAGCGTGATTAGGGCAGGGCTTAACTATGGCTACACCTTC
j_gene: TRBJ1-5; len: 15; abundance: many; v_gene: TRBV20-1; d_gene: TRBD1; CDR3aa: CSARRHRGSNQPQHF; CDR3nt: TGCAGTGCTAGACGGCACAGGGGCAGCAATCAGCCCCAGCATTTT
j_gene: TRBJ2-7; len: 13; abundance: NA; v_gene: TRBV15; d_gene: NA; CDR3aa: CATSRGRSYEQYF; CDR3nt: TGTGCCACCAGCAGGGGACGGTCCTACGAGCAGTACTTC
j_gene: TRBJ1-1; len: 10; abundance: NA; v_gene: TRBV20-1; d_gene: TRBD1; CDR3aa: CSAPGQGVFF; CDR3nt: TGCAGTGCACCGGGACAGGGGGTTTTCTTT